This T cell receptor beta chain was sequenced during a study of neurological immune-mediated disorders. Time point defined: longitudinal time-point 3. In germline, CDR1 is SGHKS, CDR2 YYEKEE (reference sequence). V gave up 4 bases and J gave up 0 bases, with 19 bases separating them. This CDR3 region has 17 residues. This clonotype came up many times. TCRdb redid the calling of the 5' RACE reads with MiXCR, one entry per CDR3 protein. This table has tens of thousands of distinct CDR3 sequences, approximately 13% appearing once. This clonotype was obtained from a man aged 25 to 45 in good health. The chain links TRBV5-5 to TRBJ2-5, with TRBD1 as a possible D gene (6 bases). Sequencing was carried out using PBMCs. In DNA, the CDR3 is TGTGCCAGCAGCCCGAGACAGGTTCTATGGTACCAAGAGACCCAGTACTTC. As protein: CASSPRQVLWYQETQYF.